The next 14 T cell receptor beta chains were all read from a single sample in a study of blood T cell repertoires in COVID-19. Method: immunoSEQ multiplex PCR; TCRdb's copy keeps in-frame clones and lacks some. The sample has about 140,000 clones; about 86% are singletons. The specimen sequenced was peripheral blood. These receptors were collected from a woman aged 60-70 years with acute or convalescent COVID-19.

The gene calls are TRBV11-2 and TRBJ2-7; perhaps TRBD1 as D (6 bases). This CDR3 has 17 amino acids. V was shortened by 1 base and J by 3 bases, with 19 bases between the two germline ends. Per germline, CDR1 SGHAT and CDR2 FQNNGV. DNA for the CDR3: TGTGCCAGCAGCTTAGTTAACCCCAGGGGACGGCGCTACGAGCAGTACTTC. This gives the protein CASSLVNPRGRRYEQYF.

This rearrangement joins TRBV6-5 to TRBJ2-5, with 8 positions matching TRBD1. The CDR3 extends over 14 amino acids. V was clipped by 2 bases and J by 5 bases; unmatched bases: 4. The germline V gene has CDR1 MNHEY and CDR2 SVGAGI. This CDR3 reads CASSYQGAWETQYF. The CDR3 region has the DNA TGTGCCAGCAGTTACCAGGGGGCTTGGGAGACCCAGTACTTC.

The CDR3 DNA reads as TGTGCCAGCTCACAAGGGACAGGAGGGGAAAAACTGTTTTTT. Translation: CASSQGTGGEKLFF. The rearrangement joins TRBV18 to TRBJ1-4, with 8 bases lining up with TRBD1. V lost 4 bases, J lost 8 bases, and 6 bases stayed unmatched. The CDR3 has 14 amino acids. CDR1 is KGHSH, CDR2 LQKENI, per germline.

The V gene is TRBV15, the J gene TRBJ1-1; a weak D match, TRBD1 (5 bases). V lost 2 bases, J lost 5 bases, and 18 bases lay in between. This CDR3 is 16 amino acids long. Germline V CDR1 and CDR2: LNHNV, YYDKDF (reference sequence). CDR3 sequence reads: CATSRIPGAGGTEAFF. CDR3 coding DNA: TGTGCCACCAGCAGAATACCGGGTGCCGGGGGAACTGAAGCTTTCTTT.

The rearrangement joins TRBV24-1 to TRBJ1-5; D is uncertain. There are 14 residues in the CDR3. The V gene lost 2 bases and the J gene lost 6 bases, with 10 bases spanning the gap. The germline CDR1 and CDR2 sequences are KGHDR and SFDVKD. This CDR3 is CATSDYGRSQPQHF. CDR3 nucleotides: TGTGCCACCAGTGATTATGGCAGATCTCAGCCCCAGCATTTT.

The V gene is TRBV4-2, the J gene TRBJ2-7; the match to TRBD1 covers 7 bases. J lost 0 bases, V lost 0 bases, and 2 bases had no gene match. CDR1 and CDR2 (germline): LGHNA, YNFKEQ. This CDR3 contains 15 residues. The CDR3 spells CASSQETGPSYEQYF. Here the CDR3 DNA reads TGTGCCAGCAGCCAAGAGACAGGGCCCTCCTACGAGCAGTACTTC.

The chain uses TRBV10-3 and TRBJ2-5, with a possible D match to TRBD2 (5 bases). V was pared by 7 bases and J by 1 base, with 10 bases between. CDR3 size: 13 residues. CDR1 is ENHRY, CDR2 SYGVKD, per germline. CDR3 sequence: CAINRGLQETQYF. CDR3 bases: TGTGCCATCAACCGCGGGCTCCAAGAGACCCAGTACTTC.

V gene TRBV19 combines with J gene TRBJ1-2; perhaps TRBD1 as D (5 bases). Trimming stripped 0 bases from V and 2 bases from J, with 10 bases between. The CDR3 length is 15 residues. The germline V gene encodes CDR1 LNHDA and CDR2 SQIVND (reference sequence). CDR3 sequence: CASSIDVGGNYGYTF. In DNA, the CDR3 is TGTGCCAGTAGTATAGATGTTGGGGGGAACTATGGCTACACCTTC.

This chain joins TRBV9 and TRBJ2-3, with TRBD2 identical over 10 bases. Germline V gene lookup returns CDR1 SGDLS and CDR2 YYNGEE. The J segment lost 3 bases and the V segment lost 3 bases, leaving 10 bases of the junction unmatched. The CDR3 has 17 residues. The CDR3 DNA reads as TGTGCCAGCAGCGCAAAACCGGCTAGCGGGGGAACAGATACGCAGTATTTT. It is translated as CASSAKPASGGTDTQYF.

V gene TRBV3-1 (or the pseudogene TRBV3-2) combines with J gene TRBJ1-3, with D perhaps matching TRBD1 (5 bases). Germline-derived CDR1 and CDR2 are LGHDT and YNNKEL (reference sequence). This CDR3 comprises 15 residues. The V gene lost 2 bases and the J gene lost 1 base, with 9 bases spanning the gap. CDR3 region: CASSQQRGSGNTIYF. The CDR3 DNA sequence: TGTGCCAGCAGCCAACAACGGGGGTCTGGAAACACCATATATTTT.

The chain couples TRBV4-3 to TRBJ2-7; D unresolved. Trimming removed 0 bases at V and 2 bases at J, with 11 bases between. CDR3 length: 15 residues. Per the germline V gene, CDR1 is LGHNA and CDR2 is YSLEER. The CDR3 loop reads CASSQDRQAPYEQYF. DNA of the CDR3: TGCGCCAGCAGCCAAGATCGCCAAGCCCCCTACGAGCAGTACTTC.

The chain employs TRBV7-9 and TRBJ2-7; D is unclear. V lost 2 bases to trimming and J lost 5 bases, with 10 bases between them. Germline V gene data show CDR1 as SEHNR and CDR2 as FQNEAQ (reference sequence). The CDR3 totals 13 residues. The CDR3 spells CASSLKPRDEQYF. The DNA for the CDR3 is TGTGCCAGCAGCTTAAAGCCCCGAGACGAGCAGTACTTC.

This clone appeared once. This rearrangement joins TRBV9 to TRBJ2-2; 9 positions match TRBD2. The CDR3 loop spans 14 amino acids. Germline assignment: CDR1 SGDLS and CDR2 YYNGEE. V lost 4 bases to trimming and J lost 6 bases; unmatched junction nucleotides: 4. The CDR3 loop reads CASSLGLAPGELFF. CDR3 coding DNA: TGTGCCAGCAGCTTGGGACTAGCCCCCGGGGAGCTGTTTTTT.

The J gene is TRBJ2-1, the V gene TRBV7-2; a possible D gene is TRBD2 (6 bases). This CDR3 is 15 amino acids long. The germline V gene encodes CDR1 SGHTA and CDR2 FQGNSA. The germline V and J ends were trimmed by 1 base and 7 bases, with 14 bases remaining between them. The CDR3 is CASSLGTSRLNEQFF. The CDR3 DNA is TGTGCCAGCAGCTTAGGTACTAGCCGGTTGAATGAGCAGTTCTTC.